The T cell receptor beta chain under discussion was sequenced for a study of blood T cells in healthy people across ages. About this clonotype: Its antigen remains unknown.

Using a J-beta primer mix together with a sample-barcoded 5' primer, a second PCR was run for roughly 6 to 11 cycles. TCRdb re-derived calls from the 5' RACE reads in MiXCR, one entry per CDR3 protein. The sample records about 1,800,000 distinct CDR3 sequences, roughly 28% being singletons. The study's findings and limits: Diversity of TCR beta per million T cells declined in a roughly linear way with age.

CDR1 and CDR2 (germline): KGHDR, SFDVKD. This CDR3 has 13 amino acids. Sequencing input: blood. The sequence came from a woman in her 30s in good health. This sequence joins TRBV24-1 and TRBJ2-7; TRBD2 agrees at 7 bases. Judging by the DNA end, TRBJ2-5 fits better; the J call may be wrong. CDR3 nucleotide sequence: TGTGCCACCAGTGGGGGAGGGCGGGGGACCCAGTACTTC. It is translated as CATSGGGRGTQYF.